This T cell receptor beta chain is drawn from a study of CD8 T cells in ankylosing spondylitis. General observations from the study: What seemed typical of ankylosing spondylitis blood was a TCR beta motif built from under 10 highly homologous variants. Certain motif variants had earlier been reported in reactive arthritis synovial fluid and blood. Disease-linked clones bore a CD8+ phenotype and were relatively rare in peripheral blood. In ankylosing spondylitis patients, matched synovial fluid reportedly showed significant enrichment of disease-linked clones.

This CDR3 contains 15 residues. The germline V gene encodes CDR1 DFQATT and CDR2 SNEGSKA (reference sequence). J lost 4 bases, V lost 1 base, and 9 bases had no gene match. This clonotype was observed a handful of times. Its matching antigen is unknown. Quantitative barcoded 5'-RACE was used to prepare TCR beta libraries. TCRdb recomputed calls from the 5' RACE reads with MiXCR, one row per CDR3 protein. The data contain 350,000 to 450,000 distinct CDR3 sequences, 25% to 30% of them seen just once; the ten biggest clones take up 0.89%. The TCR was taken from a male donor with ankylosing spondylitis. The sample consisted of blood, either unsorted or a sorted T cell fraction (not recorded which). The chain employs TRBV20-1 and TRBJ1-2; 7 nucleotides align to TRBD1. The CDR3 here is CSARGAGQTAYGYTF. The CDR3 DNA follows: TGCAGTGCTAGAGGCGCGGGACAGACTGCCTATGGCTACACCTTC.